These 32 T cell receptor beta chains were all obtained from the same sample, sequenced in a study of beta chain features in type 1 diabetes. Points from the study as a whole: TCRB CDR3 length was moderately but significantly reduced in all four CD4+ subsets of Type 1 diabetes patients.

The study reverse transcribed the entire isolated RNA, so it sequenced expressed TCRB transcripts. TCRdb's table, derived via immunoSEQ multiplex PCR, lists solely in-frame clones and lacks some. Among fewer than 350,000 clones, 15% were seen once, and the ten largest hold less than 0.02%. No antigens are known for them. The sample consisted of naive CD4+ T cells from blood. These receptors were obtained from a man between 18 and 35 years old with type 1 diabetes.

CDR3 region: CASSWGVKADEQYF. The DNA of the CDR3 is TGTGCCAGCAGTTGGGGGGTCAAGGCTGACGAGCAGTACTTC. The chain is built from TRBV6-6 and TRBJ2-7, with a possible D match to TRBD2 (6 bases). This CDR3 comprises 14 residues. V lost 4 bases, J lost 5 bases, and 15 bases lay in between. In germline, CDR1 is MNHNY, CDR2 SVGAGI (reference sequence).

The V gene is TRBV20-1, the J gene TRBJ1-6; D unclear. Germline V gene sequence: CDR1 DFQATT, CDR2 SNEGSKA (reference sequence). This CDR3 has 11 residues. Trimming left V 6 bases short and J 9 bases short, with 9 bases between. The CDR3 sequence: CSALERSPLHF. In DNA form, the CDR3 reads TGCAGTGCCCTGGAGCGTTCACCCCTCCACTTT.

This clone was counted a few times. The rearrangement links TRBV4-1 to TRBJ2-5; D is possibly TRBD1 (5 bases). Germline assignment: CDR1 MGHRA and CDR2 YSYEKL. The CDR3 runs to 13 residues. V was trimmed by 3 bases and J by 6 bases, leaving 11 bases between them. The CDR3 sequence: CASSHLQDKTQYF. The DNA for the CDR3 is TGCGCCAGCAGCCATCTCCAGGACAAGACCCAGTACTTC.

The V gene is TRBV5-4, the J gene TRBJ1-2, with 8 bases identical to TRBD1. The CDR3 loop spans 12 amino acids. Germline-derived CDR1 and CDR2 are SGHNT and YYREEE (reference sequence). V shed 7 bases and J 7 bases; nucleotides not matched to a gene: 6. The chain's CDR3 is CASGQGRGGYTF. The CDR3 DNA sequence: TGTGCCAGCGGACAGGGAAGGGGTGGCTACACCTTC.

This clone was detected a few times. This chain connects TRBV2 to TRBJ2-7, with 11 bases matching TRBD1. CDR1 SNHLY and CDR2 FYNNEI come from the germline V gene. Germline trimming cut 8 bases from V and 0 bases from J; bases unmatched to any gene: 12. This CDR3 contains 17 residues. The CDR3 nucleotides are TGTGCCAGCCACCGGGGGACAGGGGGACCGAGCTCCTACGAGCAGTACTTC. Protein product: CASHRGTGGPSSYEQYF.

This clone was observed a single time. This chain connects TRBV5-1 to TRBJ2-6; 12 bases are shared with TRBD1. The trim removed 4 bases at V and 2 bases at J, leaving 7 bases unmatched. CDR1 SGHRS and CDR2 YFSETQ come from the germline V gene. CDR3 length: 18 residues. The CDR3 DNA reads as TGCGCCAGCAGCGCCTCCGGGACAGGGGGCGCTGGGGCCAACGTCCTGACTTTC. Protein: CASSASGTGGAGANVLTF. The entire variable domain, with the rest obtained from reference TRBV5-1 and TRBJ2-6, is as follows: KAGVTQTPRYLIKTRGQQVTLSCSPISGHRSVSWYQQTPGQGLQFLFEYFSETQRNKGNFPGRFSGRQFSNSRSEMNVSTLELGDSALYLCASSASGTGGAGANVLTFGAGSRLTVL.

This clone was observed a handful of times. The rearrangement links TRBV27 to TRBJ1-5, with 10 positions matching TRBD1. Trimming removed 10 bases from V and 2 bases from J; junction bases left unmatched: 5. The CDR3 sequence is 14 residues long. Per germline, CDR1 MNHEY and CDR2 SMNVEV (reference sequence). This CDR3 is CATGGTGGNQPQHF. CDR3 coding DNA: TGTGCCACCGGAGGGACAGGGGGCAATCAGCCCCAGCATTTT.

The sample holds a few counts of this clone. This sequence joins TRBV30 and TRBJ1-5; D is undetermined. Germline-derived CDR1 and CDR2 are GTSNPN and SVGIG (reference sequence). V was shortened by 0 bases and J by 5 bases, with 11 bases between the two germline ends. CDR3 length equals 14 residues. This chain's CDR3 is CAWSVLGSYQPQHF. CDR3 coding DNA: TGTGCCTGGAGTGTACTGGGGAGTTATCAGCCCCAGCATTTT. The full variable domain, in which reference TRBV30 and TRBJ1-5 provide the parts outside the CDR3, is SQTIHQWPATLVQPVGSPLSLECTVEGTSNPNLYWYRQAAGRGLQLLFYSVGIGQISSEVPQNLSASRPQDRQFILSSKKLLLSDSGFYLCAWSVLGSYQPQHFGDGTRLSIL.

This clone has just a few counts. V is TRBV5-1 and J is TRBJ2-2, with TRBD2 identical over 8 bases. The trim removed 3 bases at V and 0 bases at J, leaving 4 bases unmatched. The length of the CDR3 is 16 residues. Germline V gives CDR1 SGHRS, CDR2 YFSETQ. The DNA of the CDR3 is TGCGCCAGCAGCTACAGCGGGGGCCCGAACACCGGGGAGCTGTTTTTT. Protein product: CASSYSGGPNTGELFF.

This clone was seen a few times. The chain has TRBV5-4 and TRBJ2-3; a possible D gene is TRBD2 (5 bases). Looked up from germline, CDR1 is SGHNT and CDR2 is YYREEE (reference sequence). V lost 0 bases, J lost 0 bases, and 8 bases lay in between. The CDR3 is 15 amino acids. CDR3 nucleotides: TGTGCCAGCAGCTTGGAGCCGGGGAGCACAGATACGCAGTATTTT. Amino acid sequence: CASSLEPGSTDTQYF.

This clone was detected only a few times. The chain recombines TRBV5-4 with TRBJ2-3; possibly TRBD2 for D (6 bases). Germline V gene sequence: CDR1 SGHNT, CDR2 YYREEE (reference sequence). The CDR3 covers 16 residues. V was trimmed by 0 bases and J by 0 bases, leaving 11 bases between them. CDR3 DNA sequence: TGTGCCAGCAGCTTGGAACTAGCTACTAGCACAGATACGCAGTATTTT. Amino acids: CASSLELATSTDTQYF.

This chain connects TRBV9 to TRBJ2-7; 7 bases are a match to TRBD1. The CDR3 has 13 residues. CDR1 SGDLS and CDR2 YYNGEE come from the germline V gene. Trimming at V came to 3 bases and at J to 3 bases, leaving 3 bases not matched to a gene. The CDR3 sequence: CASSGAGGYEQYF. As DNA, the CDR3 is TGTGCCAGCAGCGGGGCAGGGGGCTACGAGCAGTACTTC.

V is TRBV15 and J is TRBJ1-2; possible D gene TRBD1, 6 bases. From germline, CDR1 is LNHNV and CDR2 YYDKDF (reference sequence). The V end lost 0 bases, the J end lost 12 bases, and 17 bases lay between the germline ends. The CDR3 is 14 amino acids. The DNA of the CDR3 is TGTGCCACCAGCAGAGATTTTGCACAGGGAGTAAACACCTTC. This codes for CATSRDFAQGVNTF.

The chain recombines TRBV5-6 with TRBJ2-2, with D perhaps matching TRBD2 (6 bases). Between the trimmed V and J ends, which lost 4 bases and 0 bases, there was a span of 13 bases. Germline-derived CDR1 and CDR2 are SGHDT and YYEEEE. CDR3 length: 16 amino acids. The CDR3 sequence is CASSAPGLPNTGELFF. The CDR3 DNA reads as TGTGCCAGCAGCGCGCCGGGACTCCCGAACACCGGGGAGCTGTTTTTT.

This clone was recorded once. The CDR3, as DNA: TGTGCCATCAGTGGGAGTCTGCAGGGGGGAGATACGCAGTATTTT. It is translated as CAISGSLQGGDTQYF. The chain couples TRBV10-3 to TRBJ2-3; the D gene is possibly TRBD1 (7 bases). V was pared by 4 bases and J by 5 bases, with 16 bases between. The CDR3 has 15 residues. Germline CDR1 and CDR2: ENHRY and SYGVKD.

The sample holds a few counts of this clone. One junction end does not reproduce the germline sequence, and a read error may be involved. The J gene is TRBJ2-5, the V gene TRBV7-2, with 12 bases fitting TRBD2. This CDR3 contains 17 residues. Germline-derived CDR1 and CDR2 are SGHTA and FQGNSA. The CDR3 loop reads CASSPRLTSGGPRQGDF. In DNA, the CDR3 is TGTGCCAGCAGCCCCCGACTGACTAGCGGGGGCCCAAGGCAGGGGGACTTC.

This clone occurred a few times. This sequence joins TRBV5-1 and TRBJ2-6, with D unresolved. Germline CDR1 and CDR2: SGHRS and YFSETQ. Trimming removed 7 bases from V and 2 bases from J, with 13 bases in between. The length of the CDR3 is 15 residues. CDR3 nucleotides: TGCGCCAGCTCTAATTCTAACGCTGGGGCCAACGTCCTGACTTTC. Its translation: CASSNSNAGANVLTF.

The table lists this clone with a few counts. The chain uses TRBV20-1 and TRBJ2-7, with D maybe TRBD1 (6 bases). Germline CDR1 DFQATT, CDR2 SNEGSKA (reference sequence). V was shortened by 6 bases and J by 6 bases, with 12 bases between the two germline ends. This CDR3 spans 11 amino acids. In DNA, the CDR3 is TGCAGTGCAAGCAACAGGGCCGAGCAGTACTTC. It specifies CSASNRAEQYF.

This clone was seen a handful of times. The V gene is TRBV30, the J gene TRBJ2-1; tentatively, D is TRBD1 (5 bases). CDR1 and CDR2 (germline): GTSNPN, SVGIG (reference sequence). The CDR3 covers 12 residues. V shed 2 bases and J shed 8 bases, with 10 bases lying between them. The CDR3 nucleotides read TGTGCCTGGAGTAGGGGCAGCTATGAGCAGTTCTTC. Its translation: CAWSRGSYEQFF.

The chain combines TRBV5-1 with TRBJ2-5; 14 nucleotides agree with TRBD2. V lost 6 bases to trimming and J lost 4 bases; unmatched junction nucleotides: 5. Germline V gives CDR1 SGHRS, CDR2 YFSETQ. The CDR3 has 15 residues. Written as DNA, the CDR3 is TGCGCCAGCAAGGGACTAGCGGGGGTGACAGAGACCCAGTACTTC. This sequence encodes CASKGLAGVTETQYF. The complete variable domain, with remaining parts taken from reference TRBV5-1 and TRBJ2-5, reads KAGVTQTPRYLIKTRGQQVTLSCSPISGHRSVSWYQQTPGQGLQFLFEYFSETQRNKGNFPGRFSGRQFSNSRSEMNVSTLELGDSALYLCASKGLAGVTETQYFGPGTRLLVL.

The V and J genes are TRBV5-1 and TRBJ2-5; the match to TRBD1 covers 9 bases. J lost 4 bases, V lost 4 bases, and 5 bases had no gene match. CDR1 is SGHRS and CDR2 is YFSETQ in the germline V gene. The length of the CDR3 is 14 residues. CDR3 in DNA: TGCGCCAGCAGCGTGGACAGGGGAGCAGAGACCCAGTACTTC. Residues: CASSVDRGAETQYF.

This clone was counted only a few times. This sample also contains other DNA sequences that code for the same CDR3. The rearrangement uses TRBV9 and TRBJ2-7, with unresolved D. The CDR3 totals 11 residues. The V gene lost 3 bases and the J gene lost 2 bases, with 3 bases spanning the gap. Germline V lookup: CDR1 SGDLS, CDR2 YYNGEE. CDR3 DNA: TGTGCCAGCAGCGCAACCTACGAGCAGTACTTC. It translates to CASSATYEQYF.

This clone has only a few counts. The chain joins TRBV4-1 to TRBJ2-3; 8 nucleotides match TRBD2. Germline-derived CDR1 and CDR2 are MGHRA and YSYEKL. V trimming: 4 bases; J trimming: 4 bases; junction bases outside the gene matches: 10. The CDR3 is made up of 16 amino acids. As DNA, the CDR3 is TGCGCCAGCAGCCGAGAAGCGGGAGTGGGGCCAGATACGCAGTATTTT. It specifies CASSREAGVGPDTQYF.

The V gene is TRBV7-2, the J gene TRBJ2-5, with a weak D call TRBD2 (6 bases). The CDR3 consists of 16 residues. Germline CDR1 is SGHTA and CDR2 is FQGNSA. V dropped 4 bases and J dropped 1 base, with 16 bases sitting between them. The DNA of the CDR3 is TGTGCCAGCAGCTCGGCATTAGCGGAGACCCAAGAGACCCAGTACTTC. Translation gives CASSSALAETQETQYF.

The chain is built from TRBV30 and TRBJ2-2, with TRBD2 matching over 11 bases. V lost 5 bases, J lost 5 bases, and 4 bases stayed unmatched. Looked up from germline, CDR1 is GTSNPN and CDR2 is SVGIG (reference sequence). CDR3 length: 14 residues. The CDR3 protein is CAWLLAGATGELFF. CDR3 nucleotides: TGTGCCTGGCTACTAGCGGGGGCAACCGGGGAGCTGTTTTTT. The variable domain in full, with the rest retrieved from reference TRBV30 and TRBJ2-2, is SQTIHQWPATLVQPVGSPLSLECTVEGTSNPNLYWYRQAAGRGLQLLFYSVGIGQISSEVPQNLSASRPQDRQFILSSKKLLLSDSGFYLCAWLLAGATGELFFGEGSRLTVL.

This clone was detected ten times or more. The V call is TRBV30, the J call TRBJ2-5, with D maybe TRBD2 (5 bases). Germline loops: CDR1 GTSNPN, CDR2 SVGIG (reference sequence). V lost 2 bases and J lost 1, with 5 bases in between. CDR3 length equals 12 residues. For the CDR3, the DNA is TGTGCCTGGAGTAGCGGCCAAGAGACCCAGTACTTC. This codes for CAWSSGQETQYF.

This clone was counted only a few times. The rearrangement joins TRBV18 to TRBJ1-1, with 7 bases matching TRBD1. The J segment lost 4 bases and the V segment lost 5 bases, leaving 4 bases of the junction unmatched. The germline gives CDR1 KGHSH, CDR2 LQKENI. This CDR3 has 13 residues. CDR3: CASSTDRVTEAFF. Here the CDR3 DNA reads TGTGCCAGCTCAACTGACAGGGTCACTGAAGCTTTCTTT.

The chain links TRBV28 to TRBJ2-7; D ambiguous. CDR3 length: 15 residues. The V end lost 2 bases, the J end lost 1 base, and 12 bases lay between the germline ends. Germline CDR1 MDHEN, CDR2 SYDVKM. CDR3 in amino acids: CASSLGTVGSYEQYF. CDR3 coding DNA: TGTGCCAGCAGTTTAGGTACAGTTGGGTCCTACGAGCAGTACTTC.

This clone appeared a few times. The V call is TRBV4-3, the J call TRBJ1-2; D gene ambiguous. Germline V gene data show CDR1 as LGHNA and CDR2 as YSLEER. This CDR3 spans 13 amino acids. Trimming pared 3 bases from V and 6 bases from J, leaving 11 bases between. Written as DNA, the CDR3 is TGCGCCAGCAGCCAGAGGGCCGGCGATGGCTACACCTTC. Translating it yields CASSQRAGDGYTF.

In this sample, this clone turned up a few times. The rearrangement joins TRBV27 to TRBJ1-2; TRBD1 might be the D (6 bases). Germline CDR1 and CDR2: MNHEY and SMNVEV (reference sequence). V shed 6 bases and J shed 2 bases, with 10 bases lying between them. CDR3 size: 13 residues. CDR3 amino acids: CASRITGNYGYTF. The DNA for the CDR3 is TGTGCCAGCAGGATAACAGGGAACTATGGCTACACCTTC.

The V and J genes are TRBV28 and TRBJ1-2; D gene uncertain. V was cut by 6 bases and J by 4 bases, with 12 bases left in between. From germline, CDR1 is MDHEN and CDR2 SYDVKM. The CDR3 totals 13 residues. DNA of the CDR3: TGTGCCAGCAGCTCCAGAGGGCTCTATGGCTACACCTTC. Protein sequence: CASSSRGLYGYTF.

This clone showed up just a few times. The chain carries TRBV6-5 and TRBJ2-3; TRBD1 is a possible D gene (6 bases). The CDR3 consists of 15 residues. Germline V gene sequence: CDR1 MNHEY, CDR2 SVGAGI. Trimming removed 4 bases from V and 6 bases from J, with 17 bases in between. CDR3 loop: CASSSERVGADTQYF. CDR3 sequence (DNA): TGTGCCAGCAGTTCCGAGAGGGTGGGGGCGGATACGCAGTATTTT.